Reported below is one T cell receptor (beta chain). Its matching antigen is unknown. The data were taken from a study of shared clonotypes between healthy human individuals. Study information: Two women and a few men aged 18 to 49 served as donors. Study-level findings and limits: The donor pool, a small one, limited the genetic and exposure-history diversity represented.

The quantity of DNA used in unsorted PBMC replicate PCRs was approximately 300 ng, corresponding to about 30,000 T cell genomes. Some clones are missing from TCRdb's copy, which holds only in-frame ones; the method was immunoSEQ multiplex PCR. The sample yields a few hundred thousand clones, roughly 80% seen once. Germline V gives CDR1 SEHNR, CDR2 FQNEAQ (reference sequence). The CDR3 covers 15 residues. The germline V and J ends were trimmed by 7 bases and 3 bases, with 17 bases remaining between them. V gene TRBV7-9 combines with J gene TRBJ2-3; tentatively, D is TRBD1 (6 bases). The material sequenced was PBMCs. The sequence was obtained from a woman aged 40 to 49 in good health. Some clones in this sample may be carry-over from other donors' samples. The CDR3 here is CASMRGGFGTDTQYF. Here the CDR3 DNA reads TGTGCCAGCATGAGAGGGGGTTTTGGTACAGATACGCAGTATTTT.